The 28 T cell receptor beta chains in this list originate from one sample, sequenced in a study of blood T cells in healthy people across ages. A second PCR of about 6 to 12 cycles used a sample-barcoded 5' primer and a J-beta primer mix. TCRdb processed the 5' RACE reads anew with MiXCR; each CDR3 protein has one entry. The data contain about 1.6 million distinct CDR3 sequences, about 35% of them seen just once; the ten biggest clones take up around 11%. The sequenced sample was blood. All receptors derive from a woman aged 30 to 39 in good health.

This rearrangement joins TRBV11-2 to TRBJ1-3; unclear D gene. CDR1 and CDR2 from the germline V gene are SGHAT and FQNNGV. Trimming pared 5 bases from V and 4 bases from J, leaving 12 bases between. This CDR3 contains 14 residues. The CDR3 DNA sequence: TGTGCCAGCAGCCCCAGTTCGGGAGGAAACACCATATATTTT. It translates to CASSPSSGGNTIYF.

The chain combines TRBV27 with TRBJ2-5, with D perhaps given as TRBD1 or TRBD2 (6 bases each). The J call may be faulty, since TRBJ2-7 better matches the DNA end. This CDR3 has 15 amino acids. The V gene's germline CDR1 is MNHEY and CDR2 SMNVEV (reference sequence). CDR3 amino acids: CASSWGLGGQYEQYF. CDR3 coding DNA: TGTGCCAGCAGTTGGGGCCTTGGGGGGCAGTACGAGCAGTACTTC.

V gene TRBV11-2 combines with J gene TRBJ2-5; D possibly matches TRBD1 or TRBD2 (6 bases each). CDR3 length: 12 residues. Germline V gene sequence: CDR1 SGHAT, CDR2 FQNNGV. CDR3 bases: TGTGTCACCGCGGGACAACAAGAGACCCAGTACTTC. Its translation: CVTAGQQETQYF.

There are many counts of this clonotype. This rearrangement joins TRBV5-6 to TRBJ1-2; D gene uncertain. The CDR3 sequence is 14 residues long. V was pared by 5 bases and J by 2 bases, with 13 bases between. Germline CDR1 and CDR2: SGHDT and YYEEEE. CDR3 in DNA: TGTGCCAGCAGTCGCGCGGGTGTAAACTATGGCTACACCTTC. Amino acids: CASSRAGVNYGYTF. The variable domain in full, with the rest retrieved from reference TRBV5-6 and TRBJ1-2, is DAGVTQSPTHLIKTRGQQVTLRCSPKSGHDTVSWYQQALGQGPQFIFQYYEEEERQRGNFPDRFSGHQFPNYSSELNVNALLLGDSALYLCASSRAGVNYGYTFGSGTRLTVV.

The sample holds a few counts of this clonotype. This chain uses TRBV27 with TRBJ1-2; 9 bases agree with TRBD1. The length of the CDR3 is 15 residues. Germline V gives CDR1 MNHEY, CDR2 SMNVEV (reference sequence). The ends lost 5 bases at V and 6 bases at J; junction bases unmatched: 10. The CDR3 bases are TGTGCCAGCAGTGCTTACGCCGGGACAGGGAATGGCTACACCTTC. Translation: CASSAYAGTGNGYTF.

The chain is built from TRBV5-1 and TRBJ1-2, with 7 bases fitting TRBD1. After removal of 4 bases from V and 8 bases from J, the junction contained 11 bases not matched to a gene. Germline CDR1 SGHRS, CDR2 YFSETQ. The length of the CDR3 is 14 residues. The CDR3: CASSRGTEGLGYTF. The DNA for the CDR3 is TGCGCCAGCAGCCGGGGGACAGAAGGATTGGGCTACACCTTC.

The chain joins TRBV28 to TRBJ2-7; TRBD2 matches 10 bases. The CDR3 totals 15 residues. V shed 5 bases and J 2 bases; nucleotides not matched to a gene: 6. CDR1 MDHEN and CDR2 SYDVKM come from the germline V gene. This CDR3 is CASSVLAGGAYEQYF. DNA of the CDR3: TGTGCCAGCAGTGTATTAGCGGGAGGCGCCTACGAGCAGTACTTC.

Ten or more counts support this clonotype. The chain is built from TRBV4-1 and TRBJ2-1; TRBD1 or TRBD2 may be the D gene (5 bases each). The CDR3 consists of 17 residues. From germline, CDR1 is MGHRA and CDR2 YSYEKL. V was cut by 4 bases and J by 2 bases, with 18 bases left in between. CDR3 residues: CASSRLSGTGTYNEQFF. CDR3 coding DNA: TGCGCCAGCAGCCGTCTCTCAGGGACGGGTACCTACAATGAGCAGTTCTTC.

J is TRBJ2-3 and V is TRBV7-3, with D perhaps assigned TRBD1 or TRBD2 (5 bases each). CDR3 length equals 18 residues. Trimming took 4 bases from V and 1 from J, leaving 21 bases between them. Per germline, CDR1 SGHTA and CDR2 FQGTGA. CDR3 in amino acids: CASSSTSGTPLGTDTQYF. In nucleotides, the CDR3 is TGTGCCAGCAGCTCCACTTCCGGGACGCCACTAGGCACAGATACGCAGTATTTT. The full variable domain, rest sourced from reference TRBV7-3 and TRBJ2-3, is GAGVSQTPSNKVTEKGKYVELRCDPISGHTALYWYRQSLGQGPEFLIYFQGTGAADDSGLPNDRFFAVRPEGSVSTLKIQRTERGDSAVYLCASSSTSGTPLGTDTQYFGPGTRLTVL.

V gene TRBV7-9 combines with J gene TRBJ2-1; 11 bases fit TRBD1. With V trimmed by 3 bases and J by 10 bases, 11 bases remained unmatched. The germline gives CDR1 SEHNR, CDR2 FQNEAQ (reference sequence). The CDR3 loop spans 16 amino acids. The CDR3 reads CASSFGTGGFEEEQFF. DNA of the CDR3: TGTGCCAGCAGCTTCGGGACAGGGGGATTTGAAGAAGAGCAGTTCTTC.

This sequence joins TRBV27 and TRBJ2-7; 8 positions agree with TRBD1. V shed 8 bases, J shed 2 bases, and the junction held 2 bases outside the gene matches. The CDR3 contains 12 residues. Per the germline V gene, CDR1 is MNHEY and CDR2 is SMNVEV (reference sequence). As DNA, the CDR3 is TGTGCCAGCCCGACAGGGGCCTACGAGCAGTACTTC. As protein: CASPTGAYEQYF.

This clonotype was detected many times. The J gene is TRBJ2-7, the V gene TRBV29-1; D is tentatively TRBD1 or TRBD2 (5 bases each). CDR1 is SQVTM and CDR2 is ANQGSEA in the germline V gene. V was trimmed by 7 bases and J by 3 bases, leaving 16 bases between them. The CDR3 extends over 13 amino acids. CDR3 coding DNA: TGCAGCGCCCTCGGAGGCCAGGGCTACGAGCAGTACTTC. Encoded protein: CSALGGQGYEQYF.

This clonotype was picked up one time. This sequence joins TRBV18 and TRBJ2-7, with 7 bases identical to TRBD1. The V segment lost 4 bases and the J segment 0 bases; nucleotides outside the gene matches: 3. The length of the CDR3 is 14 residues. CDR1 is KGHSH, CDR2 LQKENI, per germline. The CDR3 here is CASSQQGFSYEQYF. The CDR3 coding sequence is TGTGCCAGCTCACAACAGGGGTTCTCCTACGAGCAGTACTTC.

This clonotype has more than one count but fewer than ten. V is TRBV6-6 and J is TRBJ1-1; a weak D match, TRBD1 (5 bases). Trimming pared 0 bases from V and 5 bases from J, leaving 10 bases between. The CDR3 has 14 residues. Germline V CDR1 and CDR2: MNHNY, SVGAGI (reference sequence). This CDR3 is CASSYSGGDTEAFF. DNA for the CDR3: TGTGCCAGCAGTTACTCGGGAGGGGATACTGAAGCTTTCTTT.

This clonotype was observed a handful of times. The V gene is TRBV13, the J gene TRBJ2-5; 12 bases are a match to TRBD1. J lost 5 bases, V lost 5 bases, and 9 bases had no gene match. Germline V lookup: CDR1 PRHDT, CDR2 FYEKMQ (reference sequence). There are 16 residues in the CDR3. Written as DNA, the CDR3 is TGTGCCAGCAGCCAAGGGACAGGGGGCGCGGAGGAGACCCAGTACTTC. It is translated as CASSQGTGGAEETQYF.

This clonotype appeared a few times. The CDR3 reads CASSIAGTGVYEQYF. DNA for the CDR3: TGCGCCAGCAGCATTGCCGGGACAGGGGTATACGAGCAGTACTTC. This chain joins TRBV5-1 and TRBJ2-7, with 10 bases aligning to TRBD1. V lost 4 bases, J lost 4 bases, and 8 bases stayed unmatched. The CDR3 consists of 15 residues. The germline gives CDR1 SGHRS, CDR2 YFSETQ.

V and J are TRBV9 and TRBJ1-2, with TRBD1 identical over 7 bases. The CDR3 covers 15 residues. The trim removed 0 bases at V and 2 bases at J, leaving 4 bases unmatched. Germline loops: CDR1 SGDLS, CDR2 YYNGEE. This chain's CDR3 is CASSVAPTGNYGYTF. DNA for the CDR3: TGTGCCAGCAGCGTAGCGCCGACAGGGAACTATGGCTACACCTTC.

CDR3 coding DNA: TGTGCCAGCAGTGATGACAGGGAAAGCAATCAGCCCCAGCATTTT. This translates into CASSDDRESNQPQHF. The chain employs TRBV2 and TRBJ1-5; TRBD1 matches 7 bases. This CDR3 has 15 residues. Germline V gene data show CDR1 as SNHLY and CDR2 as FYNNEI. V dropped 3 bases and J dropped 1; count of bases not matched to a gene: 3. Variable domain in full (rest from reference TRBV2 and TRBJ1-5): EPEVTQTPSHQVTQMGQEVILRCVPISNHLYFYWYRQILGQKVEFLVSFYNNEISEKSEIFDDQFSVERPDGSNFTLKIRSTKLEDSAMYFCASSDDRESNQPQHFGDGTRLSIL.

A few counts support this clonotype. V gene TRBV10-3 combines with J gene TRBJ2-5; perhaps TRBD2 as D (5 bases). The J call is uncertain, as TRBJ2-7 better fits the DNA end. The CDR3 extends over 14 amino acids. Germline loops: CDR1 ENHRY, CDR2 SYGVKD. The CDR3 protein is CAISGERTGYEQYF. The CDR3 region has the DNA TGTGCCATCTCCGGGGAACGGACGGGCTACGAGCAGTACTTC.

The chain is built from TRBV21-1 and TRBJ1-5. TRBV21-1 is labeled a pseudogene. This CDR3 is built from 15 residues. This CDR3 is CTSPRWQLVDQPQHF. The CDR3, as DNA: TGTACCAGCCCTAGGTGGCAGCTGGTAGATCAGCCCCAGCATTTT.

CDR3 sequence reads: CSARDPRGGASEQYF. In nucleotides, the CDR3 is TGCAGTGCTAGAGACCCCCGCGGGGGTGCTAGCGAGCAGTACTTC. The rearrangement uses TRBV20-1 and TRBJ2-7; 7 bases map to TRBD2. Trimming at V came to 0 bases and at J to 6 bases, leaving 11 bases not matched to a gene. This CDR3 has 15 amino acids. The germline V gene has CDR1 DFQATT and CDR2 SNEGSKA (reference sequence).

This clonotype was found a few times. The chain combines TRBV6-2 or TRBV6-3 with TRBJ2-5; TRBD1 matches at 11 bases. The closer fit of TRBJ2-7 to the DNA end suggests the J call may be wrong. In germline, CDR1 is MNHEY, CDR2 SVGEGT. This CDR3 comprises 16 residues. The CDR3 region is CASSYLSGTGGSEQYF. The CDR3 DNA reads TGTGCCAGCAGTTACCTTTCAGGGACAGGGGGATCCGAGCAGTACTTC.

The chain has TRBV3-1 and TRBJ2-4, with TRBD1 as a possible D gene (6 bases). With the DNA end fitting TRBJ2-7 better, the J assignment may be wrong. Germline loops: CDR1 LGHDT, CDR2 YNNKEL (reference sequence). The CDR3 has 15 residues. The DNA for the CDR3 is TGTGCCAGCAGCCAAGATGCAGGGGCCTTCTACGAGCAGTACTTC. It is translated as CASSQDAGAFYEQYF.

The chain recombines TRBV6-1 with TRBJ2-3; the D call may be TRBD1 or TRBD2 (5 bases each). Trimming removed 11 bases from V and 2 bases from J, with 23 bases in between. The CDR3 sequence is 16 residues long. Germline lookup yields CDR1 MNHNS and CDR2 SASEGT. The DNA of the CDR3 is TGTGCCGCCAACCAAAAAGGATCCGGGGCCACAGATACGCAGTATTTT. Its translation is CAANQKGSGATDTQYF.

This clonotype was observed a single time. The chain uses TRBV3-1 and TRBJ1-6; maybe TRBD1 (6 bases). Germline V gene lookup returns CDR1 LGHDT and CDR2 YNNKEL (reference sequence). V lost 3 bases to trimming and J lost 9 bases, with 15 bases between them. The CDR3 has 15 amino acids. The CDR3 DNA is TGTGCCAGCAGCCAGATACGGGGGGCTGCTTCACCCCTCCACTTT. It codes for CASSQIRGAASPLHF.

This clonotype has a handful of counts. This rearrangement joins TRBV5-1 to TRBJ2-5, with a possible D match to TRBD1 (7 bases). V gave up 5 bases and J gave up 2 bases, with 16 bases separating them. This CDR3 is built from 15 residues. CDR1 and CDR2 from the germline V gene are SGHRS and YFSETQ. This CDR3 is CASRDAGQLQETQYF. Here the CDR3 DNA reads TGCGCCAGCAGGGACGCGGGACAGTTACAAGAGACCCAGTACTTC.

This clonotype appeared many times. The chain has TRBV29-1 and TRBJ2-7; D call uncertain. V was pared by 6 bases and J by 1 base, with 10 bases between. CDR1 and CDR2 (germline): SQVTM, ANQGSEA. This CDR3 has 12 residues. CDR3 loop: CSVSDGSYEQYF. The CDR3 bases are TGCAGCGTCTCGGACGGATCCTACGAGCAGTACTTC.

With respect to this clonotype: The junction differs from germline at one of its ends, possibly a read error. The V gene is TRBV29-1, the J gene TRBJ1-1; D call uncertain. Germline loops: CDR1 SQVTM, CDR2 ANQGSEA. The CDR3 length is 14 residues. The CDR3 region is CSVAFGPTNIEAFF. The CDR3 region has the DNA TGCAGCGTTGCGTTTGGACCGACGAACATTGAAGCTTTCTTT.